This T cell receptor beta chain was captured in a study of T cell responses to AZD1222 COVID-19 vaccine. Study findings and constraints: There were repertoire samples only from the period after the peak T cell response. Most donors were white British, females outnumbered males, and clonal diversity was possibly underestimated.

As to this clone: Its antigen is undetermined.

Libraries were prepared by immunoSEQ multiplex PCR; TCRdb keeps only in-frame clonotypes and omits some of them. The data hold 110,000 to 150,000 clones, with approximately 92% observed a single time. CDR1 SGHTA and CDR2 FQGNSA come from the germline V gene. The V and J ends lost 4 bases and 5 bases, in that order; junction bases with no gene match: 7. The CDR3 has 16 amino acids. The rearrangement links TRBV7-2 to TRBJ1-5; TRBD1 matches at 11 bases. The sequencing used peripheral blood, collected 28 days after the second AZD1222 dose. This TCR was sampled from an adult who received the AZD1222 COVID-19 vaccine. The CDR3 DNA sequence: TGTGCCAGCAGCTATTTCCCGGGACAGGGGGATCAGCCCCAGCATTTT. It yields the protein CASSYFPGQGDQPQHF.